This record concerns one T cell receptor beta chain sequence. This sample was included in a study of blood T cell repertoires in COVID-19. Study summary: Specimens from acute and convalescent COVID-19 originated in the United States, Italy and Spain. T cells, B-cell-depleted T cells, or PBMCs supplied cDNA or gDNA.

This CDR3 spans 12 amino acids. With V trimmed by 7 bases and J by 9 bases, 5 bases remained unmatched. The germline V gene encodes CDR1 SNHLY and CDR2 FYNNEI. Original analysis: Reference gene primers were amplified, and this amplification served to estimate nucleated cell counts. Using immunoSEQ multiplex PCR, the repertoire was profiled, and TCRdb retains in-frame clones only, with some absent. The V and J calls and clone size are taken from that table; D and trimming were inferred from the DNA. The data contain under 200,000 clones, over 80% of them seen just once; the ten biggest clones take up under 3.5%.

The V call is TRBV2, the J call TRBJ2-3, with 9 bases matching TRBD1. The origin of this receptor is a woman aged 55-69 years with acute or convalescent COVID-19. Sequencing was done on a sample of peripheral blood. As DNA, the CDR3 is TGTGCCAGCACCGAGGGACAGGGAACGCAGTATTTT. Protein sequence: CASTEGQGTQYF.